The rows below give T cell receptor beta chains drawn from one sample of a study of brain T cells in children with intractable seizures. Generated by immunoSEQ multiplex PCR, the TCRdb table keeps only in-frame clones and is missing some. This sample has a few hundred thousand clones, with more than 85% found just once. Material: peripheral blood, obtained 4 to 6 months after surgery. These receptors all stem from a boy in the first two years of life with tuberous sclerosis and intractable seizures. The CDR3 runs from the conserved cysteine through the conserved F or W. The D gene is left open where the match is weak. Some rows mark clone size as missing; the rest say once, few, many or name a class of expanded clone.

J: TRBJ1-1; D: TRBD1; size: -; V: TRBV28; CDR3: CASSPGTANTEAFF; DNA: TGTGCCAGCAGCCCCGGGACAGCTAACACTGAAGCTTTCTTT
J: TRBJ1-5; D: TRBD1; size: -; V: TRBV19; CDR3: CASSIGTGIQPQHF; DNA: TGTGCCAGTAGTATCGGGACAGGGATTCAGCCCCAGCATTTT
J: TRBJ2-3; D: TRBD2; size: -; V: TRBV5-4; CDR3: CASSAAGGAYTDTQYF; DNA: TGTGCCAGCAGTGCAGCGGGGGGGGCATACACAGATACGCAGTATTTT
J: TRBJ1-5; D: -; size: -; V: TRBV19; CDR3: CASSISGLYTQHF; DNA: TGTGCCAGTTCTATATCCGGACTATATACCCAGCATTTT
J: TRBJ1-2; D: -; size: -; V: TRBV18; CDR3: CASSPPPGVIITSRYGYTF; DNA: TGTGCCAGCTCACCACCGCCGGGGGTCATAATCACCTCTAGGTATGGCTACACCTTC
J: TRBJ2-2; D: -; size: -; V: TRBV5-1; CDR3: CASLPGPNTGELFF; DNA: TGCGCCAGCCTCCCTGGACCTAACACCGGGGAGCTGTTTTTT
J: TRBJ1-2; D: -; size: -; V: TRBV3-1/TRBV3-2; CDR3: CASSQDRWAYGYTF; DNA: TGTGCCAGCAGCCAAGATCGATGGGCTTATGGCTACACCTTC
J: TRBJ1-5; D: -; size: -; V: TRBV2; CDR3: CASSELSDRTDNQPQHF; DNA: TGTGCCAGCAGTGAACTCTCGGACAGAACCGACAATCAGCCCCAGCATTTT
J: TRBJ1-5; D: -; size: -; V: TRBV2; CDR3: CASRTDSSFQPQHF; DNA: TGTGCCAGCAGGACGGACTCATCATTTCAGCCCCAGCATTTT
J: TRBJ2-3; D: -; size: -; V: TRBV11-2; CDR3: CASILRSTDTQYF; DNA: TGTGCCAGCATCCTACGGAGCACAGATACGCAGTATTTT
J: TRBJ1-5; D: -; size: -; V: TRBV28; CDR3: CASISANQPQHF; DNA: TGTGCCAGCATTTCAGCTAATCAGCCCCAGCATTTT
J: TRBJ2-7; D: -; size: -; V: TRBV7-8; CDR3: CASSLEPSGAYEQYF; DNA: TGTGCCAGCAGCTTAGAACCCAGCGGTGCCTACGAGCAGTACTTC
J: TRBJ1-1; D: -; size: once; V: TRBV29-1; CDR3: CSVVGRNTEAFF; DNA: TGCAGCGTTGTCGGGCGGAACACTGAAGCTTTCTTT
J: TRBJ2-7; D: -; size: -; V: TRBV5-1; CDR3: CASSWDTSYEQYF; DNA: TGCGCCAGCAGCTGGGACACCTCCTACGAGCAGTACTTC
J: TRBJ2-1; D: TRBD1; size: -; V: TRBV5-1; CDR3: CASESTGTYNEQFF; DNA: TGCGCCAGCGAATCGACAGGGACCTACAATGAGCAGTTCTTC
J: TRBJ1-2; D: -; size: -; V: TRBV4-1; CDR3: CASSSTRQGQGLGYTF; DNA: TGCGCCAGCAGCTCTACTCGGCAGGGGCAAGGATTAGGCTACACCTTC
J: TRBJ1-2; D: TRBD1; size: -; V: TRBV25-1; CDR3: CASSETGTGGIFYGYTF; DNA: TGTGCCAGCAGTGAGACCGGGACAGGGGGCATTTTCTATGGCTACACCTTC
J: TRBJ1-6; D: -; size: -; V: TRBV5-1; CDR3: CASSLDLQGSYSDSPLHF; DNA: TGCGCCAGCAGCTTGGATCTACAGGGATCTTATTCGGATTCACCCCTCCACTTT
J: TRBJ2-7; D: TRBD2; size: -; V: TRBV5-1; CDR3: CASSLATSGGYEQYF; DNA: TGCGCCAGCAGCTTGGCCACTAGCGGAGGGTACGAGCAGTACTTC
J: TRBJ1-1; D: TRBD1; size: -; V: TRBV7-9; CDR3: CASSTGGTGKFSEAFF; DNA: TGTGCCAGCAGCACCGGGGGGACAGGGAAATTCTCTGAAGCTTTCTTT
J: TRBJ2-1; D: -; size: -; V: TRBV27; CDR3: CASSLSTAALYNEQFF; DNA: TGTGCCAGCAGTTTATCGACGGCTGCCCTTTACAATGAGCAGTTCTTC
J: TRBJ1-2; D: -; size: -; V: TRBV6-5; CDR3: CASSKSPGRYGYTF; DNA: TGTGCCAGCAGTAAATCCCCCGGGAGATATGGCTACACCTTC
J: TRBJ1-1; D: TRBD1; size: -; V: TRBV10-3; CDR3: CAISESRGRRGMNTEAFF; DNA: TGTGCCATCAGTGAGTCAAGGGGGCGCAGAGGTATGAACACTGAAGCTTTCTTT
J: TRBJ2-1; D: -; size: -; V: TRBV7-9; CDR3: CASSLSLEQFF; DNA: TGTGCCAGCAGCTTATCGCTTGAGCAGTTCTTC
J: TRBJ2-5; D: TRBD1; size: -; V: TRBV2; CDR3: CASSEDRGWETQYF; DNA: TGTGCCAGCAGTGAGGACAGGGGATGGGAGACCCAGTACTTC
J: TRBJ2-7; D: -; size: -; V: TRBV1; CDR3: CTSSQLAGSVSYEQYF; DNA: TGCACCAGCAGCCAACTAGCGGGTTCCGTGTCATACGAGCAGTACTTC
J: TRBJ1-5; D: -; size: -; V: TRBV5-6; CDR3: CASSPGRGNQPQHF; DNA: TGTGCCAGCAGCCCTGGACGGGGCAATCAGCCCCAGCATTTT
J: TRBJ1-3; D: -; size: -; V: TRBV19; CDR3: CASSIMAEGNTIYF; DNA: TGTGCCAGTAGTATTATGGCAGAGGGAAACACCATATATTTT
J: TRBJ2-7; D: -; size: -; V: TRBV10-1; CDR3: CASSESSLWGYEQYF; DNA: TGCGCCAGCAGTGAGTCGTCCCTATGGGGATACGAGCAGTACTTC
J: TRBJ2-1; D: -; size: -; V: TRBV7-9; CDR3: CASSEPPGGNEQFF; DNA: TGTGCCAGCAGCGAGCCCCCCGGGGGTAATGAGCAGTTCTTC
J: TRBJ2-1; D: TRBD2; size: -; V: TRBV9; CDR3: CASSVSGSSYNEQFF; DNA: TGTGCCAGCAGCGTAAGCGGGAGCTCCTACAATGAGCAGTTCTTC
J: TRBJ2-1; D: -; size: -; V: TRBV24-1; CDR3: CATSGAETYNEQFF; DNA: TGTGCCACCAGTGGAGCGGAGACATACAATGAGCAGTTCTTC
J: TRBJ2-5; D: TRBD2; size: -; V: TRBV11-1; CDR3: CASSSSSGGARETQYF; DNA: TGTGCCAGCAGCTCTTCTAGCGGGGGGGCCCGGGAGACCCAGTACTTC
J: TRBJ2-3; D: -; size: -; V: TRBV25-1; CDR3: CASSEQIPGTRGDTQYF; DNA: TGTGCCAGCAGTGAACAGATACCCGGGACCCGGGGAGATACGCAGTATTTT
J: TRBJ2-2; D: -; size: -; V: TRBV5-1; CDR3: CASSYRGHTGELFF; DNA: TGCGCCAGCAGTTATCGGGGGCACACCGGGGAGCTGTTTTTT
J: TRBJ1-1; D: -; size: -; V: TRBV3-1/TRBV3-2; CDR3: CASSSFPGVSTEAFF; DNA: TGTGCCAGCAGCTCGTTTCCCGGGGTAAGCACTGAAGCTTTCTTT
J: TRBJ1-2; D: -; size: -; V: TRBV19; CDR3: CASSIVTPLGYTF; DNA: TGTGCCAGTAGTATTGTCACCCCTCTGGGCTACACCTTC
J: TRBJ2-7; D: -; size: -; V: TRBV9; CDR3: CASSVDASYEQYF; DNA: TGTGCCAGCAGCGTAGATGCTTCCTACGAGCAGTACTTC
J: TRBJ1-2; D: TRBD1; size: -; V: TRBV30; CDR3: CAWSVAQGAVGYTF; DNA: TGTGCCTGGAGTGTAGCGCAGGGGGCGGTTGGCTACACCTTC
J: TRBJ1-1; D: TRBD1; size: -; V: TRBV28; CDR3: CASDRGGTEAFF; DNA: TGTGCCAGTGACAGGGGGGGAACTGAAGCTTTCTTT
J: TRBJ1-2; D: -; size: once; V: TRBV11-2; CDR3: CASSLDPPGSTNYGYTF; DNA: TGTGCCAGCAGCTTAGATCCCCCGGGGTCTACTAACTATGGCTACACCTTC
J: TRBJ2-7; D: -; size: -; V: TRBV3-1/TRBV3-2; CDR3: CASSPDRIGNEQYF; DNA: TGTGCCAGCAGCCCGGACCGTATTGGAAACGAGCAGTACTTC
J: TRBJ2-7; D: TRBD1; size: -; V: TRBV27; CDR3: CASSFSGTGVYEQYF; DNA: TGTGCCAGCAGTTTCTCCGGGACAGGAGTCTACGAGCAGTACTTC
J: TRBJ2-7; D: -; size: -; V: TRBV27; CDR3: CASSLLARRGEQYF; DNA: TGTGCCAGCAGTTTACTAGCTCGACGGGGGGAGCAGTACTTC
J: TRBJ2-5; D: -; size: -; V: TRBV7-2; CDR3: CASSLAWGRGSPETQYF; DNA: TGTGCCAGCAGCTTAGCGTGGGGACGGGGGAGCCCCGAGACCCAGTACTTC
J: TRBJ1-3; D: -; size: -; V: TRBV4-2; CDR3: CASSPQSGGLYGNTIYF; DNA: TGTGCCAGCAGCCCGCAATCCGGGGGGCTCTATGGAAACACCATATATTTT
J: TRBJ1-5; D: -; size: -; V: TRBV25-1; CDR3: CASSDRGNQPQHF; DNA: TGTGCCAGCAGTGACAGGGGCAATCAGCCCCAGCATTTT
J: TRBJ2-3; D: -; size: -; V: TRBV6-1; CDR3: CASIDYGAGRTDTQYF; DNA: TGTGCCAGCATTGACTACGGGGCTGGAAGAACAGATACGCAGTATTTT
J: TRBJ2-3; D: TRBD2; size: -; V: TRBV9; CDR3: CASSLAGGTDTQYF; DNA: TGTGCCAGCAGCCTAGCGGGGGGAACTGATACGCAGTATTTT
J: TRBJ2-1; D: -; size: -; V: TRBV3-1/TRBV3-2; CDR3: CASSQDPSLLYNEQFF; DNA: TGTGCCAGCAGCCAAGATCCCAGTTTACTCTACAATGAGCAGTTCTTC